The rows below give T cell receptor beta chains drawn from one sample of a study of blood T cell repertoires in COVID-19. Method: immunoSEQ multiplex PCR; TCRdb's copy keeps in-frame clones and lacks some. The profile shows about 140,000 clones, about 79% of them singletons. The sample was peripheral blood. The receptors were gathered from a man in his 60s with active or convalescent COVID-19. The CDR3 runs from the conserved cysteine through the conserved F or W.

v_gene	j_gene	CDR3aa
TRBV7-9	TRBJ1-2	CASSLARDSYGYTF
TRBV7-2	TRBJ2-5	CASSSGDRRETQYF
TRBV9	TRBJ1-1	CASSVRGGALNTEAFF
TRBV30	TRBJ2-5	CAWSWGPAVETQYF
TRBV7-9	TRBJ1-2	CASSLATGYFGYTF
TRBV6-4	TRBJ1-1	CASSPGGTSTEAFF
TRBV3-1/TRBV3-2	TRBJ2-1	CASSHLGGAGEQFF
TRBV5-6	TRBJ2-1	CASSRDRARYNEQFF
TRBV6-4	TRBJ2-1	CASSVAQGHYNEQFF
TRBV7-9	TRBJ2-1	CASSPRPPEGGEQFF
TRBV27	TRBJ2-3	CASSFRAGGYEDTQYF
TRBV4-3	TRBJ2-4	CASSQDLTSVGDIQYF